This is a list of T cell receptor beta chains from one sample in a study of blood T cell repertoires in COVID-19. Assay: immunoSEQ multiplex PCR; the TCRdb copy retains only in-frame clones and omits some. The data contain about 330,000 clones, around 87% of them singletons. The sample taken for sequencing was peripheral blood. The receptors shown here come from a woman in her fifties or sixties with active or convalescent COVID-19. Each CDR3 is given with its conserved first and last residue. A D gene is named only where the DNA matches it firmly. Size is omitted from some rows. Given values are once, few, many or a class for expanded clones.

DNA,CDR3,J,size,V,D
TGTGCCGGAAATAGCGGGACACCCACAGATACGCAGTATTTT,CAGNSGTPTDTQYF,TRBJ2-3,NA,TRBV11-2,TRBD2
TGTGCCAGTAGTATCGGGCAGGGATTGACTGAAGCTTTCTTT,CASSIGQGLTEAFF,TRBJ1-1,NA,TRBV19,NA
TGCGCCAGCAGCCAACACCTAGCGGGTGAACTTGGTGAGCAGTTCTTC,CASSQHLAGELGEQFF,TRBJ2-1,NA,TRBV4-3,TRBD2
TGTGCCTGGAGTGGTCCTGAGCCAGGGGGTCCTTCTAGTCAGCCCCAGCATTTT,CAWSGPEPGGPSSQPQHF,TRBJ1-5,NA,TRBV30,TRBD1
TGTGCCAGCAGCTTAGGCTCTAGCGGGAGAACAGATACGCAGTATTTT,CASSLGSSGRTDTQYF,TRBJ2-3,NA,TRBV11-3,TRBD2
TGTGCCAGCAGTGAAGGCGGGGGGAGAGTGTACACTGAAGCTTTCTTT,CASSEGGGRVYTEAFF,TRBJ1-1,NA,TRBV6-1,NA
TGTGCCAGCAGTAAACAACCCCAACTAGGGCAGCCCCAGCATTTT,CASSKQPQLGQPQHF,TRBJ1-5,NA,TRBV7-2,NA
TGTGCCAGTAGTTTCAACAGGGGCAAGAACACTGAAGCTTTCTTT,CASSFNRGKNTEAFF,TRBJ1-1,NA,TRBV19,TRBD1
TGTGCCAGCAGTTACGAACAGGGGGACTACGAGCAGTACTTC,CASSYEQGDYEQYF,TRBJ2-7,NA,TRBV6-2/TRBV6-3,TRBD1
TGTGCCAGCAGTTACAGCCTTCTAGCGGGAGAGGACAATGAGCAGTTCTTC,CASSYSLLAGEDNEQFF,TRBJ2-1,NA,TRBV6-2/TRBV6-3,TRBD2
TGTGCCAGCAGCTTAGACGACAGGGGAAATCAGCCCCAGCATTTT,CASSLDDRGNQPQHF,TRBJ1-5,NA,TRBV7-2,TRBD1
TGTGCCAGCAGCGTAAACTCTGGCTCCTACGAGCAGTACTTC,CASSVNSGSYEQYF,TRBJ2-7,NA,TRBV9,NA
TGTGCCAGCAGCACGCCACTCCGGGACAGGCCCTTGGAGCTGTTTTTT,CASSTPLRDRPLELFF,TRBJ2-2,NA,TRBV7-9,TRBD1
TGTGCCAGCAGTTCGAGGGGCAATCAGCCCCAGCATTTT,CASSSRGNQPQHF,TRBJ1-5,NA,TRBV25-1,NA
TGTGCCAGCAGCCCCCAGGGGCAATCTGGAAACACCATATATTTT,CASSPQGQSGNTIYF,TRBJ1-3,once,TRBV9,NA
TGTGCCAGCAGTGATCTTTTCCTCGTAGCGGGGGGGGTCGGAAACATTCAGTACTTC,CASSDLFLVAGGVGNIQYF,TRBJ2-4,NA,TRBV6-1,TRBD2
TGTGCCAGCAGTTTAGGGGCAGCTCAAAGCTCTGGAAACACCATATATTTT,CASSLGAAQSSGNTIYF,TRBJ1-3,NA,TRBV28,NA
TGCGCCAGCAGCTTGACAAACACTGAAGCTTTCTTT,CASSLTNTEAFF,TRBJ1-1,NA,TRBV5-1,NA
TGTGCCAGCAGTTGGGGGGAGGGAATCTATGGCTACACCTTC,CASSWGEGIYGYTF,TRBJ1-2,NA,TRBV28,NA
TGCGCCAGCAGTGACAGGACAGGGGGCTACGAGCAGTACTTC,CASSDRTGGYEQYF,TRBJ2-7,few,TRBV5-1,TRBD1
TGTGCCAGCAGCGTACCAGGACAGTTCACGAACTATGGCTACACCTTC,CASSVPGQFTNYGYTF,TRBJ1-2,NA,TRBV5-4,NA
TGTGCCAGTACTACGACAGTAAACACCGGGGAGCTGTTTTTT,CASTTTVNTGELFF,TRBJ2-2,once,TRBV19,NA
TGTGCCAGCAGCACCGACAGGACCTCATATCTTGGCTACACCTTC,CASSTDRTSYLGYTF,TRBJ1-2,NA,TRBV27,NA
TGCGCCAGCAGCTTGGGGCCTAGCGGGGCCCCGGAGACCCAGTACTTC,CASSLGPSGAPETQYF,TRBJ2-5,NA,TRBV5-1,TRBD2
TGTGCCAGCAGCCAAGGAGTTGGACTAGCGATGAATGAGCAGTTCTTC,CASSQGVGLAMNEQFF,TRBJ2-1,NA,TRBV3-1/TRBV3-2,TRBD2
TGTGCCAGCAGTGTGTCGAACCTTCAGGGTGGCTACACCTTC,CASSVSNLQGGYTF,TRBJ1-2,NA,TRBV25-1,NA
TGCGCCAGCAGCCCCTACTTGACAGACATGAACACTGAAGCTTTCTTT,CASSPYLTDMNTEAFF,TRBJ1-1,NA,TRBV5-1,NA
TGTGCCAGCAGTTTCCCAGGGATGGGGAACACTGAAGCTTTCTTT,CASSFPGMGNTEAFF,TRBJ1-1,NA,TRBV28,NA
TGTGCCAGCAGTGAGGAGGGTGTGTCTGGAAACACCATATATTTT,CASSEEGVSGNTIYF,TRBJ1-3,NA,TRBV6-1,NA
TGTGCCAGCTCCCCCGTCTCAGGACAGGCCACTAACACTGAAGCTTTCTTT,CASSPVSGQATNTEAFF,TRBJ1-1,once,TRBV18,TRBD1
TGTGCCAGCAGCCGACAGGGTTCCGGAAACACCATATATTTT,CASSRQGSGNTIYF,TRBJ1-3,NA,TRBV28,TRBD1
TGTGCCAGCAGTTACGACGGCAGGGACTATGGCTACACCTTC,CASSYDGRDYGYTF,TRBJ1-2,NA,TRBV6-5,NA
TGTGCCAGTAGACTTAGCGGGGGGGGATACAATGAGCAGTTCTTC,CASRLSGGGYNEQFF,TRBJ2-1,NA,TRBV19,TRBD2
TGTGCCAGTGATGACTCTTTAGCCACTGAAGCTTTCTTT,CASDDSLATEAFF,TRBJ1-1,NA,TRBV19,NA
TGTGCCAGCAGCGTAGCGGTGGGGGCCGGTGTAGATACGCAGTATTTT,CASSVAVGAGVDTQYF,TRBJ2-3,NA,TRBV9,NA
TGTGCCAGCAGGAGCTCTGGAAACACCATATATTTT,CASRSSGNTIYF,TRBJ1-3,NA,TRBV6-5,NA
TGTGCCAGCAGCTTGAACTATCCAAGCAAAATGAACACTGAAGCTTTCTTT,CASSLNYPSKMNTEAFF,TRBJ1-1,once,TRBV5-8,NA
TGTGCCAGCAGTTTCCCAGGATATGGCTACACCTTC,CASSFPGYGYTF,TRBJ1-2,NA,TRBV6-2/TRBV6-3,NA
TGTGCCAGCAGCTTTCGGGGAACCGGGGAGCTGTTTTTT,CASSFRGTGELFF,TRBJ2-2,NA,TRBV7-3,NA
TGTGCCAGCATCCCCGCAGGGGGCAACACTGAAGCTTTCTTT,CASIPAGGNTEAFF,TRBJ1-1,NA,TRBV3-1/TRBV3-2,TRBD1
TGTGCCAGCAGTGTAGGGGCTTTAAACACCATATATTTT,CASSVGALNTIYF,TRBJ1-3,NA,TRBV25-1,NA
TGCGCCAGCAGCCAAGATCGCGCAGGGTTCTGGGAGCAGTACTTC,CASSQDRAGFWEQYF,TRBJ2-7,NA,TRBV4-3,NA
TGTGCCAGCTCAACTTCCGGGACTAGCGTCAATGAGCAGTTCTTC,CASSTSGTSVNEQFF,TRBJ2-1,NA,TRBV18,TRBD2
TGTGCCAGCAGTTACCCTGGACAGGATCCTGAAGCTTTCTTT,CASSYPGQDPEAFF,TRBJ1-1,NA,TRBV6-6,TRBD1
TGTGCCACCTCCACTTTAGTGGGGCAAAACATTCAGTACTTC,CATSTLVGQNIQYF,TRBJ2-4,NA,TRBV19,NA
TGTGCCATCAGTGAGGTGATTGGGCAGGGCAGCACTGAAGCTTTCTTT,CAISEVIGQGSTEAFF,TRBJ1-1,NA,TRBV10-3,NA
TGTGCCAGCAGACTAGCGCTCACAGATACGCAGTATTTT,CASRLALTDTQYF,TRBJ2-3,NA,TRBV27,TRBD2
TGCGCCAGCAGTTTCACAGGCCTACAAGAGACCCAGTACTTC,CASSFTGLQETQYF,TRBJ2-5,NA,TRBV10-1,NA
TGCGCCAGCAGCCCAGAACCCAGGGGACGGGGCAATCAGCCCCAGCATTTT,CASSPEPRGRGNQPQHF,TRBJ1-5,NA,TRBV4-1,NA
TGTGCCAGCAGCTCCGTACAGGGGGCGCAAGGCTACACCTTC,CASSSVQGAQGYTF,TRBJ1-2,NA,TRBV11-2,TRBD1
TGTGCCTGGAGTGTTGTTGACAGGGTAAATTCACCCCTCCACTTT,CAWSVVDRVNSPLHF,TRBJ1-6,NA,TRBV30,TRBD1
TGTGCCAGCAGCAAGGGGGAAGCCTACGAGCAGTACTTC,CASSKGEAYEQYF,TRBJ2-7,NA,TRBV9,NA
TGTGCCACCAGTGATTCGTCAGGGACAGGGACAATTAGCAATCAGCCCCAGCATTTT,CATSDSSGTGTISNQPQHF,TRBJ1-5,NA,TRBV24-1,TRBD1
TGTGCCAGCAGCCAAGATTTGAGTACAGCTTATGGCTACACCTTC,CASSQDLSTAYGYTF,TRBJ1-2,NA,TRBV3-1/TRBV3-2,NA
TGTGCCACCAGCATTAGCGGGAGCAGGTACGAGCAGTACTTC,CATSISGSRYEQYF,TRBJ2-7,NA,TRBV15,TRBD2
TGTGCCAGAAGCTTTCCCAGGTTAACCTTCTACGAGCAGTACTTC,CARSFPRLTFYEQYF,TRBJ2-7,NA,TRBV5-3,NA
TGTGCCAGCATTCAGGGTTCGAACACCGGGGAGCTGTTTTTT,CASIQGSNTGELFF,TRBJ2-2,NA,TRBV7-9,NA
TGCGCCAGCAGCGGGCTGACAGGGGCCAACACTGAAGCTTTCTTT,CASSGLTGANTEAFF,TRBJ1-1,NA,TRBV5-1,TRBD1